The following is a T cell receptor (beta chain) sequence with its context. The antigen is not known. The naive CD8 subset, CD45RO-negative cells positively selected for CCR7, excluded terminally differentiated effector memory CD45RA+ cells. At a deep level, the assay was run. An even split of each subset's genomic DNA across several immunoSEQ plates was performed. Here immunoSEQ multiplex PCR was the method, and the copy in TCRdb shows in-frame clones only, minus some. Counted here are roughly 2,000,000 clones, about 95% occurring once; the ten biggest clones make up approximately 1%. The sample comes from a study of shared clonotypes between healthy human individuals. The wider study: Per donor, CD8 memory used one plate, CD8 naive used two, CD4 memory used three and CD4 naive used three.

Study-wide findings and caveats: In general, naive subsets displayed greater estimated richness than memory subsets did.

Germline lookup yields CDR1 MNHEY and CDR2 SMNVEV (reference sequence). This CDR3 is built from 17 residues. Losses at the gene ends were 3 bases for V and 8 bases for J; bases not matched to a gene: 14. This clonotype was obtained from a man aged 18 to 30 in good health. The sequencing input was naive CD8+ T cells sorted from blood. This chain connects TRBV27 to TRBJ1-4; 8 bases are a match to TRBD1. CDR3 bases: TGTGCCAGCAGTTTTGTGTACTCCCAGGGGGCGCGCGAAAAACTGTTTTTT. Amino acid sequence: CASSFVYSQGAREKLFF.